This entry lists 10 T cell receptor beta chains sequenced from one sample in a study of T cell changes during pregnancy in multiple sclerosis (dated by TCRdb to between 2019 and 2020). Library generation was performed with the immunoSEQ multiplex PCR assay. TCRdb took this table from immuneACCESS and kept in-frame rearrangements with V and J called. Such tables lack part of the clones; where checked against another copy, unresolved V genes explain under half of the gap, and the rest is unexplained. This sample has approximately 27,000 clones in its table, and roughly nine tenths of those were observed once. The ten most abundant clones make up 0.65% to 0.9% of the sample. Specimen: CD4+ T cells from peripheral blood mononuclear cells, collected in the first trimester of pregnancy. The receptors shown here come from a female donor with multiple sclerosis, enrolled in a pregnancy study.

The chain is built from TRBV5-4 and TRBJ1-4; tentative D call: TRBD1 (6 bases). Per the germline V gene, CDR1 is SGHNT and CDR2 is YYREEE (reference sequence). V lost 4 bases and J lost 7, with 14 bases in between. The CDR3 spans 14 residues. CDR3 DNA: TGTGCCAGCAGCCCCCAGGGGCTGGGTGAAAAACTGTTTTTT. Translation: CASSPQGLGEKLFF.

V and J are TRBV28 and TRBJ1-2, with a weak D call TRBD1 (6 bases). This CDR3 has 16 amino acids. CDR1 is MDHEN, CDR2 SYDVKM, per germline. V was pared by 9 bases and J by 3 bases, with 23 bases between. The CDR3 sequence: CASSLGGGAADYGYTF. CDR3 nucleotide sequence: TGTGCCAGTTCCCTCGGGGGGGGCGCGGCGGACTATGGCTACACCTTC.

The chain is built from TRBV2 and TRBJ1-2; D not resolved. V was shortened by 1 base and J by 4 bases, with 4 bases between the two germline ends. Germline loops: CDR1 SNHLY, CDR2 FYNNEI. This CDR3 contains 12 residues. The CDR3, as DNA: TGTGCCAGCAGTGAAGGGGCCTATGGCTACACCTTC. Its protein product is CASSEGAYGYTF. The full variable domain, completed using reference TRBV2 and TRBJ1-2, is EPEVTQTPSHQVTQMGQEVILRCVPISNHLYFYWYRQILGQKVEFLVSFYNNEISEKSEIFDDQFSVERPDGSNFTLKIRSTKLEDSAMYFCASSEGAYGYTFGSGTRLTVV.

Remarks on this clone: The junction differs from germline at one of its ends, possibly a read error. This rearrangement joins TRBV7-7 to TRBJ2-1; 12 positions match TRBD2. Germline CDR1 and CDR2: SSHAT and FNYEAQ (reference sequence). This CDR3 comprises 14 residues. The CDR3 bases are TGTGCTAGCAGCCCTTCTAGCGGGGGGGGTGAGCAGTTCTTC. Its translation is CASSPSSGGGEQFF.

The CDR3 protein is CASSSQQGLNTEAFF. For the CDR3, the DNA is TGTGCCAGCAGCTCCCAACAGGGGCTGAACACTGAAGCTTTCTTT. The V gene is TRBV7-2, the J gene TRBJ1-1, with 7 bases aligning to TRBD1. From germline, CDR1 is SGHTA and CDR2 FQGNSA. The V segment lost 4 bases and the J segment 0 bases; nucleotides outside the gene matches: 5. This CDR3 spans 15 amino acids.

This chain connects TRBV6-6 to TRBJ1-1; D ambiguous. The CDR3 has 13 amino acids. Trimming removed 4 bases from V and 0 bases from J, with 6 bases in between. Germline V lookup: CDR1 MNHNY, CDR2 SVGAGI (reference sequence). CDR3 DNA sequence: TGTGCCAGCAGTTCCAGGATGAACACTGAAGCTTTCTTT. It is translated as CASSSRMNTEAFF.

V and J are TRBV7-6 and TRBJ1-1; tentatively, D is TRBD1 (6 bases). The CDR3 spans 14 residues. Germline CDR1 is SGHVS and CDR2 is FNYEAQ. With 3 bases removed from V and 5 bases from J, the gap between germline ends came to 13 bases. CDR3 residues: CASSLGGPGTEAFF. The CDR3 DNA reads TGTGCCAGCAGCTTGGGGGGGCCGGGGACTGAAGCTTTCTTT.

This clone was counted a single time. The chain uses TRBV11-3 and TRBJ2-3; 7 positions agree with TRBD1. Germline values: CDR1 SGHNT, CDR2 YENEEA. Trimming removed 5 bases from V and 2 bases from J; junction bases left unmatched: 7. This CDR3 contains 15 residues. CDR3 bases: TGTGCCAGCAGCCCCGGGACAGACGTCACAGATACGCAGTATTTT. Its protein is CASSPGTDVTDTQYF.

J is TRBJ1-6 and V is TRBV6-1, with D possibly matching TRBD1 (6 bases). The CDR3 is 15 amino acids. The V end was cut by 6 bases, the J end by 7 bases, with 16 bases between. Germline CDR1 and CDR2: MNHNS and SASEGT. The CDR3 loop reads CASRLEQGTNSPLHF. DNA of the CDR3: TGTGCCAGCAGACTCGAACAGGGTACAAATTCACCCCTCCACTTT.

The V call is TRBV29-1, the J call TRBJ1-1, with TRBD1 matching 7 bases. This CDR3 contains 12 residues. Germline V gives CDR1 SQVTM, CDR2 ANQGSEA. The CDR3 nucleotides are TGCAGTCAGACAGGGCCCGGCACTGAAGCTTTCTTT. Translated, it gives CSQTGPGTEAFF.